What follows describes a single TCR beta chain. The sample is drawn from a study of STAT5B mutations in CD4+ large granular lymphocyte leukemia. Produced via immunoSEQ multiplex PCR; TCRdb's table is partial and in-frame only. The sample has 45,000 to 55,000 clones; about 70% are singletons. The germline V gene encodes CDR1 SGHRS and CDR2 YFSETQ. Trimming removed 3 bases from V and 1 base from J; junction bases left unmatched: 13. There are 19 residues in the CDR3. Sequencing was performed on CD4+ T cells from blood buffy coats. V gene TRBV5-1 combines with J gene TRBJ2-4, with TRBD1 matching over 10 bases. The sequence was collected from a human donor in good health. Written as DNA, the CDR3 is TGCGCCAGCAGCTCATTCACGGGACAGGGGCGGGGGGCCAAAAACATTCAGTACTTC. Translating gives CASSSFTGQGRGAKNIQYF.